This T cell receptor beta chain stems from a study of response to subunit inactivated influenza vaccine. General study results and limits: After each seasonal influenza vaccination, few new T cells are recruited, the authors suggested.

TCRdb reanalysed the RT-PCR reads using MiXCR and keeps one entry per CDR3 protein. The table lists 860,000 or so distinct CDR3 sequences, over 20% of them singletons. The CDR3 totals 15 residues. Germline V gene lookup returns CDR1 KGHSH and CDR2 LQKENI. Germline trimming cut 1 base from V and 5 bases from J; bases unmatched to any gene: 5. The table lists this clonotype with a few counts. Its antigen is unknown. Material: PBMCs from blood, obtained 5 days after vaccination. The TCR comes from a man in his forties or fifties who received an inactivated influenza vaccine. The chain joins TRBV18 to TRBJ2-1, with 7 bases that match TRBD2. The CDR3 spells CASSPLTGTNNEQFF. As DNA, the CDR3 is TGTGCCAGCTCACCACTCACCGGGACTAACAATGAGCAGTTCTTC. Together with reference TRBV18 and TRBJ2-1, the CDR3 gives the full variable domain: NAGVMQNPRHLVRRRGQEARLRCSPMKGHSHVYWYRQLPEEGLKFMVYLQKENIIDESGMPKERFSAEFPKEGPSILRIQQVVRGDSAAYFCASSPLTGTNNEQFFGPGTRLTVL.